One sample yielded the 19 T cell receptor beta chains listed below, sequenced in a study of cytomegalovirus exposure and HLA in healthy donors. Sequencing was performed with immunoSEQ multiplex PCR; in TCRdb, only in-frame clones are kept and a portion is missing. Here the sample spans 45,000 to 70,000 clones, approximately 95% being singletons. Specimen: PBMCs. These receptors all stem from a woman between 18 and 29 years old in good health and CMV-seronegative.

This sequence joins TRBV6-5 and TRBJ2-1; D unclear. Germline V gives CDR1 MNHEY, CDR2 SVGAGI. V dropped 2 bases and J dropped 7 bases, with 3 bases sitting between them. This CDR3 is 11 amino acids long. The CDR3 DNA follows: TGTGCCAGCAGTTACGAGAATGAGCAGTTCTTC. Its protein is CASSYENEQFF.

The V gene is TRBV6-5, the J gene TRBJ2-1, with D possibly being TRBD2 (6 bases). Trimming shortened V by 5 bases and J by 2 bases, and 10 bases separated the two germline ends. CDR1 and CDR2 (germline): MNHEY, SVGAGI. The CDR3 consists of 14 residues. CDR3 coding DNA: TGTGCCAGCAGTCAGACTAGTCCCTACAATGAGCAGTTCTTC. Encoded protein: CASSQTSPYNEQFF.

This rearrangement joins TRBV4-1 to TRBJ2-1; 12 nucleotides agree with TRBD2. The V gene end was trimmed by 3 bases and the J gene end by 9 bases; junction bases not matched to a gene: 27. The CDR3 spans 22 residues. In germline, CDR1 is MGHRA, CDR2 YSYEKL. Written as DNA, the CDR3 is TGCGCCAGCAGCCAGGGGGGACTAGCGGGCTCCGTACCTACAGCTAGAATTGCTGAGCAGTTCTTC. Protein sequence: CASSQGGLAGSVPTARIAEQFF.

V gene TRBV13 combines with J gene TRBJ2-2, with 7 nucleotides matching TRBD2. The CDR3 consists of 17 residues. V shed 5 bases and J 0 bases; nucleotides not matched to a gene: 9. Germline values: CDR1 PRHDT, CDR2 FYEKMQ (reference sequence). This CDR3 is CASSPALRESNTGELFF. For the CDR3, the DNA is TGTGCCAGCAGCCCAGCCCTGCGGGAGTCGAACACCGGGGAGCTGTTTTTT.

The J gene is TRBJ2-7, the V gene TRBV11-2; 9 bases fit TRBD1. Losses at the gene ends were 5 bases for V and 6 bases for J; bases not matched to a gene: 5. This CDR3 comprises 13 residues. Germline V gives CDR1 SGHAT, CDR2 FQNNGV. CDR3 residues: CASSQTGGLEQYV. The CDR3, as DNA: TGTGCCAGCAGCCAAACAGGGGGCCTCGAGCAGTACGTC.

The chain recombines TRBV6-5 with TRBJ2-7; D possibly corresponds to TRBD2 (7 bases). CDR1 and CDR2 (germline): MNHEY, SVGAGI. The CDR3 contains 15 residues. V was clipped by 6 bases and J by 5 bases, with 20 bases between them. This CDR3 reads CASSHDWRGRNEQYF. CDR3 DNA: TGTGCCAGCAGCCATGACTGGCGGGGGCGCAACGAGCAGTACTTC.

The chain's CDR3 is CASSIGLAGAQETQYF. The CDR3 bases are TGTGCCAGCAGCATAGGGCTAGCGGGGGCCCAAGAGACCCAGTACTTC. The V and J genes are TRBV5-6 and TRBJ2-5; TRBD2 agrees at 10 bases. V was clipped by 4 bases and J by 1 base; unmatched bases: 7. Germline V gene data show CDR1 as SGHDT and CDR2 as YYEEEE. The CDR3 extends over 16 amino acids.

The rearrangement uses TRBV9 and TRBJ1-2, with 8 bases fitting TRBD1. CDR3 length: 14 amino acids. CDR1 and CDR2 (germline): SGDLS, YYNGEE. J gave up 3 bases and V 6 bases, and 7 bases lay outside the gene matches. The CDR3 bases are TGTGCCAGCACCCCCTCGGACAGGGACTATGGCTACACCTTC. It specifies CASTPSDRDYGYTF.

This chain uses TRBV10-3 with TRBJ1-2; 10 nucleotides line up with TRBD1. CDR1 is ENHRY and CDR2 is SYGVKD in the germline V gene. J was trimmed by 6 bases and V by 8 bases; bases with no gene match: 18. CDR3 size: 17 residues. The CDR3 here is CAIQNRRQDRGLNGYTF. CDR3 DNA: TGTGCCATCCAAAATCGGCGCCAAGACAGGGGGCTAAATGGCTACACCTTC.

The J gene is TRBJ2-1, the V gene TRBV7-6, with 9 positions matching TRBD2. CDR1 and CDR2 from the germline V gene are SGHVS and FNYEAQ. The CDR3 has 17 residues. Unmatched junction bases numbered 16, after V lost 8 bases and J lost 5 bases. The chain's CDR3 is CASLSLPAGGTHNEQFF. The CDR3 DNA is TGTGCCAGCCTCTCCCTTCCAGCGGGAGGAACTCACAATGAGCAGTTCTTC.

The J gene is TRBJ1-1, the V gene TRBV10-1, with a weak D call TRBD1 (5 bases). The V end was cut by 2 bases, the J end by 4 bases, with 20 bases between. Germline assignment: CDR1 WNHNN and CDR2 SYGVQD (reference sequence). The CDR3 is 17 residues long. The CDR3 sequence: CASSEGQVIAGSTEAFF. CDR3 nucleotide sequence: TGCGCCAGCAGTGAGGGACAAGTAATTGCGGGGAGCACTGAAGCTTTCTTT.

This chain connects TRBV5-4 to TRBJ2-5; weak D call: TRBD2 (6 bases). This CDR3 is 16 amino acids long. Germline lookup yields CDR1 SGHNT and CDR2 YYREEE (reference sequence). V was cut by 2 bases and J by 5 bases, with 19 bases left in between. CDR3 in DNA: TGTGCCAGCAGCTTAGATACCGACGGGAGTGGTGAGACCCAGTACTTC. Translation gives CASSLDTDGSGETQYF. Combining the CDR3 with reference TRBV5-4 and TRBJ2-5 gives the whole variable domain ETGVTQSPTHLIKTRGQQVTLRCSSQSGHNTVSWYQQALGQGPQFIFQYYREEENGRGNFPPRFSGLQFPNYSSELNVNALELDDSALYLCASSLDTDGSGETQYFGPGTRLLVL.

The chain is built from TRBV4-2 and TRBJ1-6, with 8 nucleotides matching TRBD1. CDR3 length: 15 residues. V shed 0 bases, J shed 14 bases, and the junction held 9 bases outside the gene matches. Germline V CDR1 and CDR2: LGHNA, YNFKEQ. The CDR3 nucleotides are TGTGCCAGCAGCCAAGATGGACAGGGTCTTTTGGCCCTCCACTTT. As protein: CASSQDGQGLLALHF.

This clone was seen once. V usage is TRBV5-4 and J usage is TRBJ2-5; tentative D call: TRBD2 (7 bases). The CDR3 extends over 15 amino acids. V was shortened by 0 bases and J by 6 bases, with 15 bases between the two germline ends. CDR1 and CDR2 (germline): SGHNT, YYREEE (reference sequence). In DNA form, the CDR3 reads TGTGCCAGCAGCTTGGCCCCTAGGGGGGGGCAGACCCAGTACTTC. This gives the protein CASSLAPRGGQTQYF.

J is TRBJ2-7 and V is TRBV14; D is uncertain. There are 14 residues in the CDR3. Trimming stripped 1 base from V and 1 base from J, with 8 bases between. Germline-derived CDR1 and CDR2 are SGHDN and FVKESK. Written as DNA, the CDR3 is TGTGCCAGCAGCCAAGTGATGAGTTCCTACGAGCAGTACTTC. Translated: CASSQVMSSYEQYF.

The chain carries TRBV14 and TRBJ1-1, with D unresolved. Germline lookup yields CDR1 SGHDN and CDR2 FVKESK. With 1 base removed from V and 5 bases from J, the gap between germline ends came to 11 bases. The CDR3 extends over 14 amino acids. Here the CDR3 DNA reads TGTGCCAGCAGCCAAGCAGGCGGGAGAACTGAAGCTTTCTTT. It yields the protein CASSQAGGRTEAFF.

DNA for the CDR3: TGTGCCAGCAGCCGCGAGATGAACACTGAAGCTTTCTTT. This sequence encodes CASSREMNTEAFF. The V gene is TRBV7-3, the J gene TRBJ1-1; D is unresolved. Germline assignment: CDR1 SGHTA and CDR2 FQGTGA. The CDR3 totals 13 residues. V was shortened by 5 bases and J by 0 bases, with 7 bases between the two germline ends.

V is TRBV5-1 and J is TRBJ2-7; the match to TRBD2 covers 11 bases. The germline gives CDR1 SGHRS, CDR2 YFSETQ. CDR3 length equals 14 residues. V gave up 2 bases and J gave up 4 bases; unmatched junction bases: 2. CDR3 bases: TGCGCCAGCAGCTTTACTAGCGGGGGATACGAGCAGTACTTC. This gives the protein CASSFTSGGYEQYF. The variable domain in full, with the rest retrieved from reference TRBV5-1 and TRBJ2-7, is KAGVTQTPRYLIKTRGQQVTLSCSPISGHRSVSWYQQTPGQGLQFLFEYFSETQRNKGNFPGRFSGRQFSNSRSEMNVSTLELGDSALYLCASSFTSGGYEQYFGPGTRLTVT.

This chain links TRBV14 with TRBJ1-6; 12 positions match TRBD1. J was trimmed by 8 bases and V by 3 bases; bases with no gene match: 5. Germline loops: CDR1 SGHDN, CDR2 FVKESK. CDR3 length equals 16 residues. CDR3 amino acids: CASSQEGQGAYSPLHF. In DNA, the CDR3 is TGTGCCAGCAGCCAGGAGGGACAGGGGGCGTATTCACCCCTCCACTTT. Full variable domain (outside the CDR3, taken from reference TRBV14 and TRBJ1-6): EAGVTQFPSHSVIEKGQTVTLRCDPISGHDNLYWYRRVMGKEIKFLLHFVKESKQDESGMPNNRFLAERTGGTYSTLKVQPAELEDSGVYFCASSQEGQGAYSPLHFGNGTRLTVT.